The next 9 T cell receptor beta chains were all read from a single sample in a study of T cell changes during pregnancy in multiple sclerosis (dated by TCRdb to between 2018 and 2021). Library creation used the immunoSEQ multiplex PCR assay. TCRdb carries this immuneACCESS record with in-frame sequences only. Its versions omit some clonotypes, under half of them owing to an unresolved V gene in the studies checked, with the rest unexplained. Counted in this sample were about 76,000 clones; approximately 90% of them appeared once. The ten most abundant clones make up 1.5% to 2% of the sample. This sample comprised peripheral blood, obtained in the first trimester of pregnancy. The receptor source for this set is a female donor in good health, enrolled as a control in a pregnancy study.

This chain links TRBV5-4 with TRBJ2-1; perhaps TRBD2 as D (6 bases). The CDR3 runs to 15 residues. V lost 0 bases, J lost 6 bases, and 13 bases lay in between. Germline CDR1 is SGHNT and CDR2 is YYREEE (reference sequence). CDR3 loop: CASSLGIAASNEQFF. CDR3 in DNA: TGTGCCAGCAGCTTGGGCATAGCGGCCAGCAATGAGCAGTTCTTC.

This rearrangement joins TRBV4-1 to TRBJ2-7; 11 positions match TRBD2. The CDR3 has 17 residues. V shed 2 bases and J 4 bases; nucleotides not matched to a gene: 10. From germline, CDR1 is MGHRA and CDR2 YSYEKL. CDR3 sequence (DNA): TGCGCCAGCAGCCAATTATTTCGGACTAGCGGGCAGTACGAGCAGTACTTC. Its protein product is CASSQLFRTSGQYEQYF.

The chain uses TRBV7-2 and TRBJ1-2; TRBD1 might be the D (6 bases). Deletions cut 4 bases from V and 4 bases from J, with 10 bases between. Germline V CDR1 and CDR2: SGHTA, FQGNSA. The CDR3 consists of 13 residues. The CDR3, as DNA: TGTGCCAGCAGCTACGACAGGAGCTATGGCTACACCTTC. This encodes CASSYDRSYGYTF. Drawing the rest from reference TRBV7-2 and TRBJ1-2, the complete variable domain is GAGVSQSPSNKVTEKGKDVELRCDPISGHTALYWYRQSLGQGLEFLIYFQGNSAPDKSGLPSDRFSAERTGGSVSTLTIQRTQQEDSAVYLCASSYDRSYGYTFGSGTRLTVV.

The chain carries TRBV27 and TRBJ1-3, with 11 nucleotides matching TRBD1. The CDR3 loop spans 18 amino acids. The V gene end was trimmed by 10 bases and the J gene end by 4 bases; junction bases not matched to a gene: 18. Germline V gene lookup returns CDR1 MNHEY and CDR2 SMNVEV (reference sequence). In DNA, the CDR3 is TGTGCCACCGGGACGATCGGGACAGGGGGGTTGCAGGGAAACACCATATATTTT. Amino acid sequence: CATGTIGTGGLQGNTIYF.

The CDR3 is CASSSNRGGQPQHF. CDR3 DNA: TGTGCCAGCAGCTCAAACAGGGGCGGTCAGCCCCAGCATTTT. The chain couples TRBV7-2 to TRBJ1-5; 7 bases are shared with TRBD1. Looked up from germline, CDR1 is SGHTA and CDR2 is FQGNSA. V was pared by 4 bases and J by 6 bases, with 6 bases of the junction left unmatched. The CDR3 is 14 residues long.

The rearrangement uses TRBV5-4 and TRBJ2-7, with D unclear. CDR1 SGHNT and CDR2 YYREEE come from the germline V gene (reference sequence). This CDR3 region has 12 residues. V was shortened by 3 bases and J by 3 bases, with 7 bases between the two germline ends. The CDR3 nucleotides read TGTGCCAGCAGCTCTCCGGGCTACGAGCAGTACTTC. It codes for CASSSPGYEQYF.

This sequence joins TRBV7-2 and TRBJ2-7; D gene ambiguous. CDR3 size: 14 residues. From germline, CDR1 is SGHTA and CDR2 FQGNSA. V dropped 5 bases and J dropped 0 bases, with 11 bases sitting between them. Written as DNA, the CDR3 is TGTGCCAGCAGCGGTTCTGGTAGCTCCTACGAGCAGTACTTC. It codes for CASSGSGSSYEQYF.

The chain joins TRBV9 to TRBJ2-1; D remains ambiguous. The V end lost 3 bases, the J end lost 6 bases, and 7 bases lay between the germline ends. CDR1 SGDLS and CDR2 YYNGEE come from the germline V gene. The CDR3 contains 12 residues. CDR3 loop: CASSGQVNEQFF. For the CDR3, the DNA is TGTGCCAGCAGCGGGCAAGTCAATGAGCAGTTCTTC.

The V gene is TRBV5-1, the J gene TRBJ2-7, with 11 bases fitting TRBD2. This CDR3 region has 14 residues. J was trimmed by 4 bases and V by 5 bases; bases with no gene match: 5. Germline-derived CDR1 and CDR2 are SGHRS and YFSETQ. The chain's CDR3 is CASSPLAGGYEQYF. The CDR3 DNA is TGCGCCAGCAGTCCCCTAGCGGGAGGATACGAGCAGTACTTC.